The clone carrying this T cell receptor (beta chain) has just a few counts. The antigen is undetermined. These data belong to a study of beta chain features in type 1 diabetes. Study results and limitations: The similarity of naive, central memory and Treg TCRB repertoires appeared greater among patients than among healthy donors. All four CD4+ subsets of Type 1 diabetes patients contained TCRB CDR3s that were moderately but significantly shorter.

cDNA synthesis used the whole RNA isolate, giving expressed TCRB sequences. Measured with immunoSEQ multiplex PCR; TCRdb has only the in-frame clones, and not every one. The sample yields around 260,000 clones, approximately 24% seen once. This clonotype was obtained from a woman aged 25 to 39 with type 1 diabetes. Sequenced material: naive CD4+ T cells from blood.

The CDR3: CASIRDRNYGYTF. CDR3 DNA sequence: TGTGCCAGCATCCGGGACAGAAACTATGGCTACACCTTC. This chain joins TRBV7-9 and TRBJ1-2, with 7 bases aligning to TRBD1. V dropped 7 bases and J dropped 2; count of bases not matched to a gene: 4. CDR1 is SEHNR, CDR2 FQNEAQ, per germline (reference sequence). This CDR3 spans 13 amino acids.